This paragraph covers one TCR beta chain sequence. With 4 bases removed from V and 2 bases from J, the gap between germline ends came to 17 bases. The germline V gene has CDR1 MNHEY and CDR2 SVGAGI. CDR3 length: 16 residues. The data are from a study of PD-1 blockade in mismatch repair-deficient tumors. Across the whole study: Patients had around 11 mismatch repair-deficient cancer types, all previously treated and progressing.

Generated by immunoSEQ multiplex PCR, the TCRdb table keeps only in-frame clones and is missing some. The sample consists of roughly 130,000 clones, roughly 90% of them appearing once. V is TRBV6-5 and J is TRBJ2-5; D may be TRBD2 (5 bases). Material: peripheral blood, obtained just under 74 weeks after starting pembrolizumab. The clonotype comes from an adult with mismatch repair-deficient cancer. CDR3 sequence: CASSSPGFLTQETQYF. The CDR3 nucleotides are TGTGCCAGCAGTTCTCCGGGATTCCTTACTCAAGAGACCCAGTACTTC.